These 18 T cell receptor beta chains share one sample of origin, sequenced in a study of cytomegalovirus exposure and HLA in healthy donors. PCR amplification relied on 60 Vbeta primers (plus 13 Jbeta primers). Produced via immunoSEQ multiplex PCR; TCRdb's table is partial and in-frame only. Of about 110,000 clones listed, around three quarters are singletons. The sample was PBMCs. The receptors come from a female donor in good health and CMV-seropositive.

CDR3 in amino acids: CASSSGLAGIDTQYF. The CDR3 nucleotides read TGTGCCAGCAGTTCCGGACTAGCGGGAATAGATACGCAGTATTTT. This chain joins TRBV27 and TRBJ2-3, with 12 nucleotides matching TRBD2. Germline V lookup: CDR1 MNHEY, CDR2 SMNVEV (reference sequence). The V segment lost 4 bases and the J segment 5 bases; nucleotides outside the gene matches: 4. The CDR3 sequence is 15 residues long.

V gene TRBV30 combines with J gene TRBJ2-3; D is possibly TRBD1 (5 bases). Looked up from germline, CDR1 is GTSNPN and CDR2 is SVGIG (reference sequence). This CDR3 comprises 17 residues. Trimming pared 4 bases from V and 5 bases from J, leaving 25 bases between. The CDR3 sequence: CAWKKAPSGSFRDTQYF. CDR3 DNA sequence: TGTGCCTGGAAAAAGGCCCCCTCAGGGTCCTTTAGAGATACGCAGTATTTT.

As DNA, the CDR3 is TGTGCCAGCAGTCAGGATTCGAACACTGAAGCTTTCTTT. It yields the protein CASSQDSNTEAFF. The J gene is TRBJ1-1, the V gene TRBV7-9; no definite D call. Germline values: CDR1 SEHNR, CDR2 FQNEAQ (reference sequence). V lost 6 bases, J lost 1 base, and 9 bases lay in between. CDR3 length equals 13 residues.

The CDR3 here is CASSGAPPVAEAFF. DNA of the CDR3: TGTGCCAGCAGTGGGGCCCCGCCAGTTGCTGAAGCTTTCTTT. V gene TRBV6-1 combines with J gene TRBJ1-1, with no clear D. In germline, CDR1 is MNHNS, CDR2 SASEGT. The length of the CDR3 is 14 residues. Trimming took 4 bases from V and 6 from J, leaving 15 bases between them.

This rearrangement joins TRBV5-1 to TRBJ2-3, with a possible D match to TRBD1 (5 bases). With 3 bases removed from V and 0 bases from J, the gap between germline ends came to 8 bases. Germline loops: CDR1 SGHRS, CDR2 YFSETQ. CDR3 length: 14 residues. The CDR3 nucleotides are TGCGCCAGCAGCTGGACAAGGAGCACAGATACGCAGTATTTT. This gives the protein CASSWTRSTDTQYF.

Here the CDR3 DNA reads TGCGCCAGCAGCCCGTCGGTTCGGAGGGGGAACACTGAAGCTTTCTTT. Its protein product is CASSPSVRRGNTEAFF. This chain joins TRBV4-1 and TRBJ1-1, with D maybe TRBD1 (5 bases). CDR3 length: 16 residues. The ends were cut back, 4 bases at V and 1 base at J, with 16 bases in the middle. In germline, CDR1 is MGHRA, CDR2 YSYEKL.

The J gene is TRBJ2-1, the V gene TRBV30; 9 bases are shared with TRBD2. Germline V gene data show CDR1 as GTSNPN and CDR2 as SVGIG (reference sequence). The CDR3 totals 16 residues. With V trimmed by 3 bases and J by 7 bases, 13 bases remained unmatched. The CDR3 loop is CAWSPSLAGPRNEQFF. The CDR3 DNA sequence: TGTGCCTGGAGCCCGTCCCTAGCGGGACCCAGGAATGAGCAGTTCTTC.

V gene TRBV6-5 combines with J gene TRBJ1-1, with D possibly TRBD1 on 5 matching bases. Germline V gene data show CDR1 as MNHEY and CDR2 as SVGAGI. The CDR3 extends over 16 amino acids. The V gene lost 4 bases and the J gene lost 6 bases, with 21 bases spanning the gap. The CDR3 loop is CASSLRPNSLGPEAFF. The CDR3 DNA reads TGTGCCAGCAGTTTAAGGCCGAATTCTCTGGGGCCTGAAGCTTTCTTT.

V and J are TRBV4-3 and TRBJ2-5, with no clear D. CDR1 is LGHNA, CDR2 YSLEER, per germline. V lost 0 bases, J lost 3 bases, and 11 bases lay in between. CDR3 length: 15 residues. The CDR3 nucleotides read TGCGCCAGCAGCCAAGATTTACTGCCTAAAGAGACCCAGTACTTC. Translated: CASSQDLLPKETQYF.

The chain couples TRBV2 to TRBJ2-1, with D tentatively TRBD2 (7 bases). Between the trimmed V and J ends, which lost 1 base and 7 bases, there was a span of 17 bases. This CDR3 is built from 16 residues. Germline V gives CDR1 SNHLY, CDR2 FYNNEI. The CDR3 here is CASSEGPGHGGNEQFF. The CDR3 DNA follows: TGTGCCAGCAGTGAAGGGCCGGGACACGGGGGGAATGAGCAGTTCTTC.

The chain couples TRBV4-2 to TRBJ2-1; D perhaps matches TRBD2 (6 bases). CDR3 length: 17 amino acids. Germline loops: CDR1 LGHNA, CDR2 YNFKEQ. V lost 0 bases, J lost 0 bases, and 12 bases lay in between. The CDR3 sequence is CASSQDLETSSYNEQFF. For the CDR3, the DNA is TGTGCCAGCAGCCAAGATCTCGAGACTAGCTCCTACAATGAGCAGTTCTTC.

The V call is TRBV2, the J call TRBJ1-6; possible D gene TRBD1, 6 bases. V was trimmed by 2 bases and J by 8 bases, leaving 13 bases between them. The CDR3 consists of 15 residues. Germline V CDR1 and CDR2: SNHLY, FYNNEI. CDR3 in amino acids: CASSESGAVYSPLHF. CDR3 bases: TGTGCCAGCAGTGAATCAGGGGCGGTGTATTCACCCCTCCACTTT.

This clone was detected a few times. The genes are TRBV2 and TRBJ1-5; unclear D gene. CDR1 and CDR2 (germline): SNHLY, FYNNEI. The CDR3 has 16 amino acids. Deletions cut 1 base from V and 4 bases from J, with 14 bases between. The CDR3 sequence is CASSEDRSTLNQPQHF. Here the CDR3 DNA reads TGTGCCAGCAGTGAAGACAGATCCACGCTTAATCAGCCCCAGCATTTT.

This clone came up once. This chain uses TRBV4-1 with TRBJ1-1; D remains unclear. This CDR3 has 13 amino acids. Trimming removed 0 bases at V and 4 bases at J, with 6 bases between. Looked up from germline, CDR1 is MGHRA and CDR2 is YSYEKL. The CDR3: CASSQERVTEAFF. In DNA, the CDR3 is TGCGCCAGCAGCCAAGAACGGGTCACTGAAGCTTTCTTT.

V gene TRBV5-1 combines with J gene TRBJ1-1; D unresolved. This CDR3 has 13 residues. CDR1 and CDR2 from the germline V gene are SGHRS and YFSETQ. The V end lost 4 bases, the J end lost 1 base, and 8 bases lay between the germline ends. The CDR3 nucleotides are TGCGCCAGCAGCGGGGAGCGGAACACTGAAGCTTTCTTT. It codes for CASSGERNTEAFF.

The V and J genes are TRBV28 and TRBJ2-2, with 9 bases matching TRBD2. The CDR3 has 16 amino acids. Looked up from germline, CDR1 is MDHEN and CDR2 is SYDVKM. V shed 6 bases and J 1 base; nucleotides not matched to a gene: 6. The CDR3 region has the DNA TGTGCCAGCAGAGCTAGCGGGATGAAGAACACCGGGGAGCTGTTTTTT. Translation gives CASRASGMKNTGELFF. Supplemented by reference TRBV28 and TRBJ2-2, the full variable domain reads DVKVTQSSRYLVKRTGEKVFLECVQDMDHENMFWYRQDPGLGLRLIYFSYDVKMKEKGDIPEGYSVSREKKERFSLILESASTNQTSMYLCASRASGMKNTGELFFGEGSRLTVL.

The chain joins TRBV28 to TRBJ2-5, with D possibly being TRBD2 (5 bases). This CDR3 comprises 14 residues. CDR1 is MDHEN, CDR2 SYDVKM, per germline. The germline V and J ends were trimmed by 1 base and 6 bases, with 12 bases remaining between them. Written as DNA, the CDR3 is TGTGCCAGCAGTTTATCCCCGGGGTGGAAGACCCAGTACTTC. This translates into CASSLSPGWKTQYF. Together with reference TRBV28 and TRBJ2-5, the CDR3 gives the full variable domain: DVKVTQSSRYLVKRTGEKVFLECVQDMDHENMFWYRQDPGLGLRLIYFSYDVKMKEKGDIPEGYSVSREKKERFSLILESASTNQTSMYLCASSLSPGWKTQYFGPGTRLLVL.

This sequence joins TRBV18 and TRBJ1-2; 8 bases are a match to TRBD1. The length of the CDR3 is 14 residues. The V gene end was trimmed by 4 bases and the J gene end by 4 bases; junction bases not matched to a gene: 5. Germline CDR1 and CDR2: KGHSH and LQKENI. This CDR3 is CASSLTDRAYGYTF. CDR3 DNA: TGTGCCAGCTCACTCACGGACAGGGCCTATGGCTACACCTTC.